A selection of T cell receptor beta chains follows, all from one sample in a study of T cell responses to AZD1222 COVID-19 vaccine. The assay was immunoSEQ multiplex PCR, and TCRdb's table has in-frame clones only and misses some. The table lists 110,000 or so clones, 80% to 90% of them singletons. This specimen consisted of peripheral blood, obtained 28 days after the second AZD1222 dose. The receptors derive from an adult who received the AZD1222 COVID-19 vaccine. The CDR3 runs from the conserved cysteine through the conserved F or W. D genes are given only for firm matches. Size tells how often a clone was seen (once, few, many) or the class of an expanded clone, and some rows leave it out.

j_call: TRBJ2-5
v_call: TRBV7-2
clone_size: -
d_call: -
cdr3_nt: TGTGCCAGCAGCTTAGTGGCGGAAGAGACCCAGTACTTC
cdr3_aa: CASSLVAEETQYF

j_call: TRBJ1-2
v_call: TRBV5-1
clone_size: -
d_call: -
cdr3_nt: TGCGCCAGCAGCGTCGGGACGGCCCAAGGCTACACCTTC
cdr3_aa: CASSVGTAQGYTF

j_call: TRBJ1-5
v_call: TRBV29-1
clone_size: -
d_call: -
cdr3_nt: TGCAGCGTTGAAGGGGACCCAGGTCAGCCCCAGCATTTT
cdr3_aa: CSVEGDPGQPQHF

j_call: TRBJ2-1
v_call: TRBV4-1
clone_size: -
d_call: -
cdr3_nt: TGCGCCAGCAGCCGGTCGTTCGTAGGTGAGCAGTTCTTC
cdr3_aa: CASSRSFVGEQFF

j_call: TRBJ1-6
v_call: TRBV5-1
clone_size: -
d_call: -
cdr3_nt: TGCGCCAGCAGCTTGGGGACAGATTCACCCCTCCACTTT
cdr3_aa: CASSLGTDSPLHF

j_call: TRBJ2-1
v_call: TRBV19
clone_size: -
d_call: -
cdr3_nt: TGTGCCAGTAGTATCTACAATGAGCAGTTCTTC
cdr3_aa: CASSIYNEQFF

j_call: TRBJ1-5
v_call: TRBV20-1
clone_size: -
d_call: -
cdr3_nt: TGCAGTGCTAGTGGGGGGGGGACCGCCCAGCATTTT
cdr3_aa: CSASGGGTAQHF

j_call: TRBJ2-1
v_call: TRBV4-1
clone_size: once
d_call: -
cdr3_nt: TGCGCCAGCAGCCCGACATACAGGGAGCGATACAATGAGCAGTTCTTC
cdr3_aa: CASSPTYRERYNEQFF

j_call: TRBJ1-2
v_call: TRBV6-5
clone_size: -
d_call: -
cdr3_nt: TGTGCCAGCAGTTCCGGCTATGGCTACACCTTC
cdr3_aa: CASSSGYGYTF

j_call: TRBJ2-3
v_call: TRBV6-5
clone_size: -
d_call: -
cdr3_nt: TGTGCCAGTCGTAACAAGGGTACGCAGTATTTT
cdr3_aa: CASRNKGTQYF

j_call: TRBJ1-5
v_call: TRBV5-6
clone_size: -
d_call: TRBD1
cdr3_nt: TGTGCCAGCAGCCTGTCCCGGGACAGGTTTAGCAATCAGCCCCAGCATTTT
cdr3_aa: CASSLSRDRFSNQPQHF

j_call: TRBJ2-7
v_call: TRBV6-7
clone_size: -
d_call: TRBD1
cdr3_nt: TGTGCCAGCAGTTACTATAGGGACAGGGCCTCCTACGAGCAGTACTTC
cdr3_aa: CASSYYRDRASYEQYF

j_call: TRBJ2-7
v_call: TRBV7-9
clone_size: once
d_call: TRBD1
cdr3_nt: TGTGCCAGCAGCCGTCAGGGGGCAACCTACGAGCAGTACTTC
cdr3_aa: CASSRQGATYEQYF

j_call: TRBJ2-1
v_call: TRBV6-6
clone_size: -
d_call: -
cdr3_nt: TGTGCCAGCAGTTTGAGATGGAGGGAGCAGTTCTTC
cdr3_aa: CASSLRWREQFF

j_call: TRBJ2-1
v_call: TRBV27
clone_size: -
d_call: TRBD1
cdr3_nt: TGTGCCAGCAGTCCCCGGGACAGGGGTTTCGATGAGCAGTTCTTC
cdr3_aa: CASSPRDRGFDEQFF

j_call: TRBJ2-3
v_call: TRBV27
clone_size: -
d_call: -
cdr3_nt: TGTGCCAGCAGTCCGCCCTTCGTAGATACGCAGTATTTT
cdr3_aa: CASSPPFVDTQYF

j_call: TRBJ2-1
v_call: TRBV29-1
clone_size: -
d_call: TRBD2
cdr3_nt: TGCAGCGTTCGAGCGGGAGGGCCCTACAATGAGCAGTTCTTC
cdr3_aa: CSVRAGGPYNEQFF

j_call: TRBJ1-2
v_call: TRBV7-9
clone_size: -
d_call: -
cdr3_nt: TGTGCCAGCAGCCAATCAAACAATTATGGCTACACCTTC
cdr3_aa: CASSQSNNYGYTF

j_call: TRBJ2-1
v_call: TRBV7-6
clone_size: -
d_call: -
cdr3_nt: TGTGCCAGCAGCCACAGAAGGGGCGGTTACAATGAGCAGTTCTTC
cdr3_aa: CASSHRRGGYNEQFF

j_call: TRBJ1-4
v_call: TRBV3-1/TRBV3-2
clone_size: -
d_call: -
cdr3_nt: TGTGCCAGCTCAGGGTCTCGCAGTGAAAAACTGTTTTTT
cdr3_aa: CASSGSRSEKLFF

j_call: TRBJ1-2
v_call: TRBV7-9
clone_size: -
d_call: TRBD1
cdr3_nt: TGTGCCAGCAGCTTTGGTCAGACAGGGGCATACACCTTC
cdr3_aa: CASSFGQTGAYTF

j_call: TRBJ2-6
v_call: TRBV7-9
clone_size: -
d_call: -
cdr3_nt: TGTGCCAGCAGGTCTACAGGGACTGGGGCCAACGTCCTGACTTTC
cdr3_aa: CASRSTGTGANVLTF

j_call: TRBJ2-5
v_call: TRBV19
clone_size: -
d_call: -
cdr3_nt: TGTGCCAGTAGTCCCCCCCTAGTGAAGACCCAGTACTTC
cdr3_aa: CASSPPLVKTQYF

j_call: TRBJ2-7
v_call: TRBV18
clone_size: -
d_call: TRBD1
cdr3_nt: TGTGCCAGCTCACCACTCCTTAACAGGGGGACGGGGGAGCAGTACTTC
cdr3_aa: CASSPLLNRGTGEQYF

j_call: TRBJ1-3
v_call: TRBV30
clone_size: -
d_call: -
cdr3_nt: TGTGCCTGGATGTGGACAACCGCGTCCCTCTCTGGAAACACCATATATTTT
cdr3_aa: CAWMWTTASLSGNTIYF

j_call: TRBJ1-4
v_call: TRBV29-1
clone_size: -
d_call: -
cdr3_nt: TGCAGCATGACAGTATCTAATGAAAAACTGTTTTTT
cdr3_aa: CSMTVSNEKLFF

j_call: TRBJ1-6
v_call: TRBV4-1
clone_size: -
d_call: -
cdr3_nt: TGCGCCAGCAGCCAAGATGAGGGCGGCTATAATTCACCCCTCCACTTT
cdr3_aa: CASSQDEGGYNSPLHF

j_call: TRBJ2-3
v_call: TRBV4-1
clone_size: -
d_call: TRBD2
cdr3_nt: TGCGCCAGCAGCCAAGAACTAGCGGGGGGTGGAAGAACAGATACGCAGTATTTT
cdr3_aa: CASSQELAGGGRTDTQYF

j_call: TRBJ2-7
v_call: TRBV18
clone_size: -
d_call: -
cdr3_nt: TGTGCCAGCTCATACAATGAAGGGACCTACGAGCAGTACTTC
cdr3_aa: CASSYNEGTYEQYF

j_call: TRBJ2-7
v_call: TRBV7-2
clone_size: -
d_call: TRBD1
cdr3_nt: TGTGCCAGCAGCCCCGCCGGGACAGTCTACGAGCAGTACTTC
cdr3_aa: CASSPAGTVYEQYF

j_call: TRBJ2-1
v_call: TRBV5-6
clone_size: -
d_call: -
cdr3_nt: TGTGCCAGCTGTACGGGGCTGCGGGCCGAATACAATGAGCAGTTCTTC
cdr3_aa: CASCTGLRAEYNEQFF

j_call: TRBJ2-1
v_call: TRBV19
clone_size: -
d_call: TRBD2
cdr3_nt: TGTGCCAGTAGTGGGCGGGGGGAATACAATGAGCAGTTCTTC
cdr3_aa: CASSGRGEYNEQFF

j_call: TRBJ1-1
v_call: TRBV11-1
clone_size: -
d_call: -
cdr3_nt: TGTGCCAGCAGCCCGACCCTGAACACTGAAGCTTTCTTT
cdr3_aa: CASSPTLNTEAFF

j_call: TRBJ2-5
v_call: TRBV15
clone_size: -
d_call: TRBD2
cdr3_nt: TGTGCCACCAGCAGAGATCCCGGCGGGCGGGAGGGGACCCAGTACTTC
cdr3_aa: CATSRDPGGREGTQYF

j_call: TRBJ1-1
v_call: TRBV30
clone_size: -
d_call: -
cdr3_nt: TGTGCCTGGAAGGACCAAACAAGTGAAGCTTTCTTT
cdr3_aa: CAWKDQTSEAFF

j_call: TRBJ2-1
v_call: TRBV18
clone_size: -
d_call: TRBD2
cdr3_nt: TGTGCCAGCTCACGGCCCGGGGGGATCTACAATGAGCAGTTCTTC
cdr3_aa: CASSRPGGIYNEQFF

j_call: TRBJ2-1
v_call: TRBV24-1
clone_size: once
d_call: -
cdr3_nt: TGTGCCACCAGTGATCCTGCCTTTGCGGGCCAGGGGCCCACGGCGCGCTCCTACAATGAGCAGTTCTTC
cdr3_aa: CATSDPAFAGQGPTARSYNEQFF

j_call: TRBJ2-7
v_call: TRBV7-3
clone_size: -
d_call: TRBD1
cdr3_nt: TGTGCCAGCAGCCCCGGGACAGGTTCTTACGAGCAGTACTTC
cdr3_aa: CASSPGTGSYEQYF

j_call: TRBJ1-6
v_call: TRBV4-2
clone_size: -
d_call: TRBD1
cdr3_nt: TGTGCCAGCAGGGGGGACAGGGCCGGGAATTCACCCCTCCACTTT
cdr3_aa: CASRGDRAGNSPLHF

j_call: TRBJ1-2
v_call: TRBV9
clone_size: -
d_call: -
cdr3_nt: TGTGCCAGCAGCGTGGACAGCACCACCTATGGCTACACCTTC
cdr3_aa: CASSVDSTTYGYTF

j_call: TRBJ1-5
v_call: TRBV2
clone_size: -
d_call: -
cdr3_nt: TGTGCCAGCAGAACGGTAGGGGATCAGCCCCAGCATTTT
cdr3_aa: CASRTVGDQPQHF

j_call: TRBJ1-4
v_call: TRBV19
clone_size: -
d_call: TRBD1
cdr3_nt: TGTGCCAGTAGTAAAACAGGGGGCGTTAATGAAAAACTGTTTTTT
cdr3_aa: CASSKTGGVNEKLFF

j_call: TRBJ1-1
v_call: TRBV7-2
clone_size: -
d_call: -
cdr3_nt: TGTGCCAGCAGCTTATCAGTTTCGAACACTGAAGCTTTCTTT
cdr3_aa: CASSLSVSNTEAFF

j_call: TRBJ1-1
v_call: TRBV2
clone_size: -
d_call: -
cdr3_nt: TGTGCCAGCAGTTTGGGCAGGGTGAAGACTGAAGCTTTCTTT
cdr3_aa: CASSLGRVKTEAFF

j_call: TRBJ2-6
v_call: TRBV14
clone_size: -
d_call: -
cdr3_nt: TGTGCCAGCAGCCAAGGCTGGGGGGAATCTGGGGCCAACGTCCTGACTTTC
cdr3_aa: CASSQGWGESGANVLTF

j_call: TRBJ1-2
v_call: TRBV29-1
clone_size: -
d_call: TRBD1
cdr3_nt: TGCAGCGTTGATCCGACAGGGTATGAGTATGGCTACACCTTC
cdr3_aa: CSVDPTGYEYGYTF

j_call: TRBJ1-1
v_call: TRBV6-2/TRBV6-3
clone_size: -
d_call: -
cdr3_nt: TGTGCCAGCAGCCGCCCACTCGAAGCTTTCTTT
cdr3_aa: CASSRPLEAFF

j_call: TRBJ2-5
v_call: TRBV6-2/TRBV6-3
clone_size: -
d_call: TRBD2
cdr3_nt: TGTGCCAGCAGCTCACCTTGGACTAGCGGACAAGAGACCCAGTACTTC
cdr3_aa: CASSSPWTSGQETQYF

j_call: TRBJ2-3
v_call: TRBV6-2/TRBV6-3
clone_size: -
d_call: -
cdr3_nt: TGTGCCAGCAGTTATGGTTTCGAGTTAGATACGCAGTATTTT
cdr3_aa: CASSYGFELDTQYF

j_call: TRBJ2-3
v_call: TRBV7-9
clone_size: -
d_call: TRBD2
cdr3_nt: TGTGCCAGCAGCACCAGCGCAGCGGGAGACTATACGCAGTATTTT
cdr3_aa: CASSTSAAGDYTQYF